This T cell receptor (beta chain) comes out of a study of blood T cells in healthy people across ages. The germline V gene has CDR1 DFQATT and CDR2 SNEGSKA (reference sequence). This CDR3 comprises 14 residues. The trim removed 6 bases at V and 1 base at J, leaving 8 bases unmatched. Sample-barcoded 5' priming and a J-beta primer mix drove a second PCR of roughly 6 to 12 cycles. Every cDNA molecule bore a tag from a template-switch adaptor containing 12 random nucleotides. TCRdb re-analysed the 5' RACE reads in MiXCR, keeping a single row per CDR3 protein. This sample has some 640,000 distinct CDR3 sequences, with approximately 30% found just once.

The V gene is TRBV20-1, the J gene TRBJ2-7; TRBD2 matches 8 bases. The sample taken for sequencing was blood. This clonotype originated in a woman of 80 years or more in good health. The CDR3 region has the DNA TGCAGTGCCTTACCGGGACTAGGTTCCTACGAGCAGTACTTC. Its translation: CSALPGLGSYEQYF.